A single sample gave rise to the 25 T cell receptor beta chains below, sequenced in a study of technical replicates of blood from a handful of donors. This table comes from immunoSEQ multiplex PCR, and its TCRdb copy is limited to in-frame clones, with some not included. The sample yields roughly 72,000 clones, 96% seen once. The source material was T cells isolated from PBMCs. These receptors were collected from a human donor in good health.

This chain uses TRBV5-4 with TRBJ2-7, with D perhaps TRBD1 (5 bases). The germline V gene encodes CDR1 SGHNT and CDR2 YYREEE (reference sequence). The CDR3 contains 14 residues. The V end lost 2 bases, the J end lost 4 bases, and 13 bases lay between the germline ends. CDR3: CASSLGPTVYEQYF. In nucleotides, the CDR3 is TGTGCCAGCAGCTTAGGGCCGACAGTATACGAGCAGTACTTC.

This chain links TRBV2 with TRBJ2-2; 7 bases fit TRBD2. This CDR3 has 14 amino acids. Unmatched junction bases numbered 4, after V lost 6 bases and J lost 3 bases. From germline, CDR1 is SNHLY and CDR2 FYNNEI. The CDR3 is CASRGGVDTGELFF. For the CDR3, the DNA is TGTGCCAGCAGGGGGGGGGTGGACACCGGGGAGCTGTTTTTT.

The chain couples TRBV5-4 to TRBJ1-2, with D possibly TRBD1 on 5 matching bases. The ends were cut back, 5 bases at V and 7 bases at J, with 24 bases in the middle. This CDR3 has 16 residues. Germline assignment: CDR1 SGHNT and CDR2 YYREEE (reference sequence). CDR3 residues: CASSPDGGRELGGYTF. The CDR3 DNA is TGTGCCAGCAGTCCCGACGGCGGCAGGGAATTGGGTGGCTACACCTTC.

The rearrangement uses TRBV7-9 and TRBJ1-1, with TRBD1 matching over 7 bases. CDR1 and CDR2 (germline): SEHNR, FQNEAQ (reference sequence). J was trimmed by 4 bases and V by 0 bases; bases with no gene match: 5. CDR3 length equals 15 residues. This CDR3 is CASSLAGTDLTEAFF. The CDR3 bases are TGTGCCAGCAGCTTAGCCGGGACAGACCTCACTGAAGCTTTCTTT.

V and J are TRBV5-1 and TRBJ2-7, with 7 bases that match TRBD2. Germline CDR1 and CDR2: SGHRS and YFSETQ. Trimming cost V 0 bases and J 7 bases; bases outside gene matches: 10. This CDR3 spans 15 amino acids. As DNA, the CDR3 is TGCGCCAGCAGCTTGGCCTCCGGGAGGTTAGAGGAGCAGTACTTC. Translation gives CASSLASGRLEEQYF.

This chain joins TRBV6-1 and TRBJ2-1; 10 positions agree with TRBD2. CDR1 and CDR2 from the germline V gene are MNHNS and SASEGT. Trimming at V came to 4 bases and at J to 2 bases, leaving 2 bases not matched to a gene. This CDR3 region has 15 residues. This CDR3 is CASSGTSGPYNEQFF. CDR3 coding DNA: TGTGCCAGCAGTGGGACTAGCGGACCCTACAATGAGCAGTTCTTC.

The chain has TRBV29-1 and TRBJ1-1; unclear D gene. The CDR3 loop spans 11 amino acids. V dropped 4 bases and J dropped 5 bases, with 8 bases sitting between them. CDR1 is SQVTM, CDR2 ANQGSEA, per germline. DNA for the CDR3: TGCAGCGTTGCGTGGGAGACTGAAGCTTTCTTT. Amino acids: CSVAWETEAFF.

The chain couples TRBV2 to TRBJ2-5; 7 bases fit TRBD1. Germline loops: CDR1 SNHLY, CDR2 FYNNEI. This CDR3 contains 18 residues. V shed 6 bases and J 1 base; nucleotides not matched to a gene: 17. CDR3 region: CASRAYRGVKKIQETQYF. CDR3 bases: TGTGCCAGCAGGGCTTACAGGGGCGTGAAGAAAATCCAAGAGACCCAGTACTTC. Full variable domain (remainder filled in from reference TRBV2 and TRBJ2-5): EPEVTQTPSHQVTQMGQEVILRCVPISNHLYFYWYRQILGQKVEFLVSFYNNEISEKSEIFDDQFSVERPDGSNFTLKIRSTKLEDSAMYFCASRAYRGVKKIQETQYFGPGTRLLVL.

The J gene is TRBJ2-1, the V gene TRBV4-3; 8 bases agree with TRBD1. J lost 7 bases, V lost 0 bases, and 11 bases had no gene match. This CDR3 has 17 amino acids. Per the germline V gene, CDR1 is LGHNA and CDR2 is YSLEER. CDR3 sequence (DNA): TGCGCCAGCAGCCAAGAACCCGGACAGGGCGTAGTAAATGAGCAGTTCTTC. It is translated as CASSQEPGQGVVNEQFF.

The gene calls are TRBV7-3 and TRBJ2-1; D perhaps matches TRBD2 (6 bases). This CDR3 has 15 amino acids. Germline V CDR1 and CDR2: SGHTA, FQGTGA. Deletions cut 4 bases from V and 3 bases from J, with 13 bases between. The CDR3 region is CASSSNRDFYNEQFF. CDR3 nucleotide sequence: TGTGCCAGCAGCTCAAACCGGGACTTCTACAATGAGCAGTTCTTC.

The chain joins TRBV5-1 to TRBJ2-7; D gene uncertain. The CDR3 is 13 residues long. Trimming shortened V by 4 bases and J by 3 bases, and 11 bases separated the two germline ends. CDR1 SGHRS and CDR2 YFSETQ come from the germline V gene. CDR3 coding DNA: TGCGCCAGCAGCATCCGACAAGGCTACGAGCAGTACTTC. It translates to CASSIRQGYEQYF. Using reference TRBV5-1 and TRBJ2-7 for the parts outside the CDR3, the full variable domain is KAGVTQTPRYLIKTRGQQVTLSCSPISGHRSVSWYQQTPGQGLQFLFEYFSETQRNKGNFPGRFSGRQFSNSRSEMNVSTLELGDSALYLCASSIRQGYEQYFGPGTRLTVT.

The genes are TRBV28 and TRBJ2-1; 11 nucleotides line up with TRBD2. The CDR3 loop spans 16 amino acids. V was pared by 4 bases and J by 7 bases, with 9 bases of the junction left unmatched. Germline V gene data show CDR1 as MDHEN and CDR2 as SYDVKM. Here the CDR3 reads CASSSLLAGERNEQFF. DNA of the CDR3: TGTGCCAGCAGTTCCCTACTAGCGGGAGAGAGAAATGAGCAGTTCTTC. Using reference TRBV28 and TRBJ2-1 for the parts outside the CDR3, the full variable domain is DVKVTQSSRYLVKRTGEKVFLECVQDMDHENMFWYRQDPGLGLRLIYFSYDVKMKEKGDIPEGYSVSREKKERFSLILESASTNQTSMYLCASSSLLAGERNEQFFGPGTRLTVL.

This CDR3 reads CATKALDSYEQYF. Here the CDR3 DNA reads TGTGCCACCAAGGCCCTGGACAGCTACGAGCAGTACTTC. The chain couples TRBV15 to TRBJ2-7; possible D gene TRBD1, 6 bases. Looked up from germline, CDR1 is LNHNV and CDR2 is YYDKDF (reference sequence). This CDR3 is 13 amino acids long. With 7 bases removed from V and 3 bases from J, the gap between germline ends came to 13 bases.

V usage is TRBV30 and J usage is TRBJ2-7; D is unclear. The V and J ends lost 0 bases and 3 bases respectively, with 9 bases between them. CDR1 GTSNPN and CDR2 SVGIG come from the germline V gene (reference sequence). This CDR3 comprises 13 residues. CDR3 loop: CAWSVQINYEQYF. CDR3 sequence (DNA): TGTGCCTGGAGTGTACAGATTAACTACGAGCAGTACTTC. Full variable domain (rest looked up from reference TRBV30 and TRBJ2-7): SQTIHQWPATLVQPVGSPLSLECTVEGTSNPNLYWYRQAAGRGLQLLFYSVGIGQISSEVPQNLSASRPQDRQFILSSKKLLLSDSGFYLCAWSVQINYEQYFGPGTRLTVT.

The chain has TRBV7-6 and TRBJ2-5, with D uncertain. In germline, CDR1 is SGHVS, CDR2 FNYEAQ. Between the trimmed V and J ends, which lost 5 bases and 1 base, there was a span of 2 bases. This CDR3 spans 11 amino acids. In nucleotides, the CDR3 is TGTGCCAGCAGCCTCCAAGAGACCCAGTACTTC. Its protein is CASSLQETQYF.

The rearrangement uses TRBV28 and TRBJ2-7; 7 bases agree with TRBD1. V gave up 7 bases and J gave up 4 bases; unmatched junction bases: 10. This CDR3 has 14 residues. Germline CDR1 reads MDHEN; CDR2 reads SYDVKM. CDR3 amino acids: CASNQQGRGYEQYF. The CDR3, as DNA: TGTGCCAGCAATCAACAGGGGCGCGGGTACGAGCAGTACTTC.

The table lists this clone with a count of one. V usage is TRBV29-1 and J usage is TRBJ1-2; tentatively, D is TRBD1 (6 bases). Trimming stripped 7 bases from V and 4 bases from J, with 31 bases between. Germline values: CDR1 SQVTM, CDR2 ANQGSEA. The CDR3 runs to 18 residues. CDR3: CSALDPDNRDGKGYGYTF. The CDR3 DNA sequence: TGCAGCGCCCTGGACCCTGACAACAGGGATGGTAAAGGCTATGGCTACACCTTC.

The genes are TRBV29-1 and TRBJ2-3; 7 bases fit TRBD1. The V segment lost 8 bases and the J segment 3 bases; nucleotides outside the gene matches: 11. Germline lookup yields CDR1 SQVTM and CDR2 ANQGSEA. CDR3 length: 14 amino acids. CDR3 in amino acids: CSISGTVRTDTQYF. The CDR3 DNA follows: TGCAGCATTTCCGGGACAGTGAGGACAGATACGCAGTATTTT.

This clone was detected only once. The rearrangement links TRBV19 to TRBJ1-5; 8 bases fit TRBD1. The CDR3 runs 14 residues. Germline V lookup: CDR1 LNHDA, CDR2 SQIVND (reference sequence). Trimming cost V 5 bases and J 6 bases; bases outside gene matches: 6. The DNA for the CDR3 is TGTGCCAGTAGTCAAACAGGGGGAGGTCAGCCCCAGCATTTT. It codes for CASSQTGGGQPQHF.

The rearrangement links TRBV27 to TRBJ2-7; TRBD2 matches at 8 bases. Germline lookup yields CDR1 MNHEY and CDR2 SMNVEV (reference sequence). The CDR3 runs 13 residues. The junction had 0 bases not matched to a gene; V was cut back by 2 bases and J by 3 bases. CDR3 amino acids: CASSLLAGYEQYF. CDR3 in DNA: TGTGCCAGCAGTTTACTAGCGGGCTACGAGCAGTACTTC.

The genes are TRBV28 and TRBJ1-1; weak D call: TRBD1 (6 bases). CDR1 MDHEN and CDR2 SYDVKM come from the germline V gene. V was pared by 5 bases and J by 2 bases, with 12 bases between. This CDR3 comprises 14 residues. CDR3 in DNA: TGTGCCAGCAGTCCGGACAGAGAAAACACTGAAGCTTTCTTT. It yields the protein CASSPDRENTEAFF.

The genes are TRBV14 and TRBJ1-2; D is unresolved. The CDR3 has 14 amino acids. V gave up 4 bases and J gave up 7 bases, with 16 bases separating them. Germline CDR1 reads SGHDN; CDR2 reads FVKESK. The CDR3 region is CASSRFRGPGGYTF. The CDR3, as DNA: TGTGCCAGCAGCCGATTCCGGGGTCCTGGTGGCTACACCTTC. Filled out from reference TRBV14 and TRBJ1-2, the complete variable domain reads EAGVTQFPSHSVIEKGQTVTLRCDPISGHDNLYWYRRVMGKEIKFLLHFVKESKQDESGMPNNRFLAERTGGTYSTLKVQPAELEDSGVYFCASSRFRGPGGYTFGSGTRLTVV.

CDR3 residues: CAISGGQSLNTEAFF. The CDR3 DNA sequence: TGTGCCATCAGTGGGGGACAGTCTTTGAACACTGAAGCTTTCTTT. V and J are TRBV10-3 and TRBJ1-1; 7 bases are shared with TRBD1. Unmatched junction bases numbered 5, after V lost 4 bases and J lost 0 bases. CDR1 and CDR2 (germline): ENHRY, SYGVKD. The CDR3 spans 15 residues.

The chain is built from TRBV11-2 and TRBJ2-5; a possible D gene is TRBD2 (5 bases). Germline values: CDR1 SGHAT, CDR2 FQNNGV. The CDR3 is 12 residues long. Trimming cost V 4 bases and J 6 bases, with 9 bases left between them. The CDR3 DNA is TGTGCCAGCAGCTCGGGGTTTCAGACCCAGTACTTC. Encoded protein: CASSSGFQTQYF. Looking up the rest from reference TRBV11-2 and TRBJ2-5 gives the full variable domain: EAGVAQSPRYKIIEKRQSVAFWCNPISGHATLYWYQQILGQGPKLLIQFQNNGVVDDSQLPKDRFSAERLKGVDSTLKIQPAKLEDSAVYLCASSSGFQTQYFGPGTRLLVL.

This rearrangement joins TRBV9 to TRBJ2-2; D is unclear. Trimming took off 10 bases at V and 1 base at J, with 17 bases between the two ends. Germline lookup yields CDR1 SGDLS and CDR2 YYNGEE. This CDR3 spans 15 amino acids. The CDR3 DNA is TGTGCCTCACCGGCCGACTTTGAGAACACCGGGGAGCTGTTTTTT. This translates into CASPADFENTGELFF. The whole variable domain, remainder taken from reference TRBV9 and TRBJ2-2, is DSGVTQTPKHLITATGQRVTLRCSPRSGDLSVYWYQQSLDQGLQFLIQYYNGEERAKGNILERFSAQQFPDLHSELNLSSLELGDSALYFCASPADFENTGELFFGEGSRLTVL.